The present T cell receptor (beta chain) was sequenced within a study of OX40 agonist ivuxolimab in advanced cancers. From germline, CDR1 is MDHEN and CDR2 SYDVKM. V lost 5 bases and J 0 bases, leaving 11 bases between the germline ends. The CDR3 is 14 amino acids. The protocol was immunoSEQ multiplex PCR, while the TCRdb copy is restricted to in-frame clones and leaves out a portion. The sample has some 64,000 clones; around 90% are singletons. This clonotype was sampled from an adult with an advanced solid tumor such as melanoma, head and neck, liver or kidney cancer. The material sequenced was CD4+ or CD8+ T cells sorted from blood, taken in a trial of the OX40 agonist ivuxolimab. The chain combines TRBV28 with TRBJ2-7, with D possibly TRBD1 on 6 matching bases. As DNA, the CDR3 is TGTGCCAGCAGTCCCAGGGGTTTCTCCTACGAGCAGTACTTC. Translated, it gives CASSPRGFSYEQYF.